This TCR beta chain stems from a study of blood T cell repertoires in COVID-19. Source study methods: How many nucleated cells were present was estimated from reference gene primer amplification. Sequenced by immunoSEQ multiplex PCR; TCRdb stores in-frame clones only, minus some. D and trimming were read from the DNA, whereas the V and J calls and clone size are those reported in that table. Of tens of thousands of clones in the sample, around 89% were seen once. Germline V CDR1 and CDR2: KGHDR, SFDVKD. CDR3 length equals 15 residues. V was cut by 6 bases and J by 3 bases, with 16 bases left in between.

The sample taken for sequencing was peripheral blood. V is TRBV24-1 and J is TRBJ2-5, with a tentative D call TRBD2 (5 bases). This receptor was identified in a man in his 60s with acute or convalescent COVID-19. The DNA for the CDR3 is TGTGCCACCAGTTTAGGAGGTCGCTCAAAAGAGACCCAGTACTTC. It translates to CATSLGGRSKETQYF.